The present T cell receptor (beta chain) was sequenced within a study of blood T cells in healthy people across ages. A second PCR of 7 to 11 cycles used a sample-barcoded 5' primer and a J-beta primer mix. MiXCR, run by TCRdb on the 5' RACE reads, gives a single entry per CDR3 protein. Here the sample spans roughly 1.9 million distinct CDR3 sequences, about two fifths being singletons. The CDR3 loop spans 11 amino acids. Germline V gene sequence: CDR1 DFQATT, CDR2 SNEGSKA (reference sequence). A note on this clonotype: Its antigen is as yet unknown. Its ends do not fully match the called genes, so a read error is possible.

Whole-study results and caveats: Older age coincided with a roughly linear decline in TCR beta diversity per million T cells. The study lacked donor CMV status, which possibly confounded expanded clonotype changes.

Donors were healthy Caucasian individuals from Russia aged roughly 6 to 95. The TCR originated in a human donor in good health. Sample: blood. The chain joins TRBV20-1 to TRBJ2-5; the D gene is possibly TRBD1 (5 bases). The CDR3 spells CSATGASPQYF. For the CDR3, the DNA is TGCAGCGCTACAGGTGCCTCCCCCCAGTACTTC.